What follows are 5 T cell receptor beta chains derived from one specimen sequenced in a study of T-cell memory formation after mild COVID-19. TCRdb re-called the 5' RACE reads through MiXCR, storing one row per CDR3 protein. Of about 360,000 distinct CDR3 sequences in the sample, around 15% are singletons; the top ten hold roughly 22%. The sequenced sample was PBMCs or a T cell subset sorted from them (not recorded which). The receptors originated from a man younger than 35 who had mild COVID-19 (a few samples of this study predate the infection). Cell type and time point are not known.

The sample holds a few counts of this clonotype. The J gene is TRBJ2-4, the V gene TRBV30, with 9 bases matching TRBD1. The CDR3 is 11 residues long. V shed 1 base and J 16 bases; nucleotides not matched to a gene: 5. Germline V gene sequence: CDR1 GTSNPN, CDR2 SVGIG (reference sequence). CDR3 coding DNA: TGTGCCTGGAGTGGGGGACAGGGAAACTACTTC. Its protein is CAWSGGQGNYF.

The rearrangement links TRBV4-2 to TRBJ2-3, with TRBD2 matching 13 bases. The length of the CDR3 is 14 residues. Unmatched junction bases numbered 3, after V lost 2 bases and J lost 10 bases. Germline V gives CDR1 LGHNA, CDR2 YNFKEQ. The CDR3 protein is CASSQPGLAGPQYF. In DNA form, the CDR3 reads TGTGCCAGCAGCCAACCGGGACTAGCGGGGCCGCAGTATTTT.

The V call is TRBV7-2, the J call TRBJ2-3, with D tentatively TRBD2 (7 bases). Trimming pared 3 bases from V and 5 bases from J, leaving 15 bases between. The CDR3 consists of 15 residues. Germline CDR1 is SGHTA and CDR2 is FQGNSA. CDR3 DNA: TGTGCCAGCAGCTTCCGGGGGGCTGAAGTAGATACGCAGTATTTT. Amino acid sequence: CASSFRGAEVDTQYF.

This clonotype was recorded at least ten times. The chain joins TRBV12-3 or TRBV12-4 to TRBJ1-2; 10 positions agree with TRBD1. The V and J ends lost 7 bases and 4 bases, in that order; junction bases with no gene match: 3. The CDR3 sequence is 13 residues long. CDR3 nucleotide sequence: TGTGCCAGCACCCGGACAGGGGGCTATGGCTACACCTTC. Translating it yields CASTRTGGYGYTF.

This clonotype was counted between two and nine times. The V call is TRBV5-1, the J call TRBJ2-1; 12 positions match TRBD2. From germline, CDR1 is SGHRS and CDR2 YFSETQ. The CDR3 has 15 residues. J lost 7 bases, V lost 3 bases, and 5 bases had no gene match. CDR3 in amino acids: CASSSSGGVINEQFF. In DNA form, the CDR3 reads TGCGCCAGCAGCTCTAGCGGGGGGGTTATTAATGAGCAGTTCTTC.